What follows are 3 T cell receptor beta chains derived from one specimen sequenced in a study of cytomegalovirus exposure and HLA in healthy donors. PCR used 60 Vbeta primers and 13 Jbeta primers. The repertoire was sequenced with immunoSEQ multiplex PCR; TCRdb's copy has only in-frame clones and lacks some. Here the sample spans some 150,000 clones, 70% being singletons. Sequencing was performed on PBMCs. Every receptor here comes from a woman in her fifties or sixties in good health and CMV-seropositive.

V and J are TRBV19 and TRBJ1-5; no firm D call. V was trimmed by 9 bases and J by 5 bases, leaving 17 bases between them. CDR1 and CDR2 (germline): LNHDA, SQIVND (reference sequence). The CDR3 extends over 14 amino acids. CDR3 bases: TGTGCCAGCCGCCCCGGCAGCGAATATCAGCCCCAGCATTTT. Protein sequence: CASRPGSEYQPQHF.

The rearrangement joins TRBV5-4 to TRBJ1-1; 9 nucleotides line up with TRBD1. V was pared by 0 bases and J by 3 bases, with 6 bases of the junction left unmatched. The CDR3 sequence is 16 residues long. In germline, CDR1 is SGHNT, CDR2 YYREEE (reference sequence). CDR3 protein: CASSLGGGQGDTEAFF. CDR3 DNA sequence: TGTGCCAGCAGCTTGGGGGGGGGACAGGGAGACACTGAAGCTTTCTTT.

This clone has only one observation. The chain carries TRBV27 and TRBJ2-7; D is unresolved. Trimming took 4 bases from V and 2 from J, leaving 24 bases between them. CDR1 is MNHEY, CDR2 SMNVEV, per germline (reference sequence). This CDR3 comprises 18 residues. In DNA, the CDR3 is TGTGCCAGCAGTTGCCCCCAAAGGTCAGGTACAATCACCTACGAGCAGTACTTC. Its translation is CASSCPQRSGTITYEQYF.